The T cell receptor (beta chain) described here comes from a study of T cell changes during pregnancy in multiple sclerosis. This CDR3 spans 15 amino acids. V lost 3 bases and J lost 6; bases outside the gene matches: 10. CDR1 is MNHNS and CDR2 is SASEGT in the germline V gene. The repertoire was sequenced with immunoSEQ multiplex PCR; TCRdb's copy has only in-frame clones and lacks some. The sample has around 31,000 clones; approximately 88% are singletons. The source material was CD8+ T cells from peripheral blood mononuclear cells, sampled in the first trimester of pregnancy. This TCR came from a female donor with multiple sclerosis, enrolled in a pregnancy study. The chain recombines TRBV6-1 with TRBJ1-2, with 7 positions matching TRBD1. The CDR3 bases are TGTGCCAGCAGTGAGACAACGACAGGGTCTAATGGCTACACCTTC. Translated, it gives CASSETTTGSNGYTF.